The 15 T cell receptor beta chains presented below share a single source sample, sequenced in a study of cytomegalovirus exposure and HLA in healthy donors. PCR was performed using 60 Vbeta and 13 Jbeta primers. The data were produced by immunoSEQ multiplex PCR, yet TCRdb's version contains in-frame clones alone and is incomplete. Here the sample spans some 130,000 clones, around 78% being singletons. Sequenced input: PBMCs. These receptors were obtained from a man aged 35 to 55 in good health and CMV-seronegative.

The rearrangement links TRBV15 to TRBJ1-3; no clear D. CDR3 length equals 13 residues. V was clipped by 0 bases and J by 4 bases, with 4 bases between them. Germline V gives CDR1 LNHNV, CDR2 YYDKDF (reference sequence). CDR3 coding DNA: TGTGCCACCAGCAGAGAGAGGGGAAACACCATATATTTT. This sequence encodes CATSRERGNTIYF. The full variable domain, in which reference TRBV15 and TRBJ1-3 provide the parts outside the CDR3, is DAMVIQNPRYQVTQFGKPVTLSCSQTLNHNVMYWYQQKSSQAPKLLFHYYDKDFNNEADTPDNFQSRRPNTSFCFLDIRSPGLGDTAMYLCATSRERGNTIYFGEGSWLTVV.

Regarding this clone: A junction end diverges from the germline sequence, so it may reflect a read error. The rearrangement joins TRBV7-9 to TRBJ1-1, with unresolved D. Germline CDR1 and CDR2: SEHNR and FQNEAQ (reference sequence). This CDR3 has 12 residues. This chain's CDR3 is CSSSLRVAEAFF. For the CDR3, the DNA is TGTTCCAGCAGCTTGAGGGTAGCTGAAGCTTTCTTT.

This clone was recorded a few times. The chain couples TRBV7-2 to TRBJ1-5, with 8 bases lining up with TRBD1. Trimming cost V 5 bases and J 0 bases; bases outside gene matches: 3. Germline values: CDR1 SGHTA, CDR2 FQGNSA. The CDR3 contains 15 residues. CDR3 sequence reads: CASSLTGGSNQPQHF. CDR3 DNA sequence: TGTGCCAGCAGCCTTACAGGGGGTAGCAATCAGCCCCAGCATTTT.

The rearrangement joins TRBV29-1 to TRBJ1-2; no clear D gene. The V end was cut by 5 bases, the J end by 5 bases, with 9 bases between. Per germline, CDR1 SQVTM and CDR2 ANQGSEA. This CDR3 has 11 amino acids. This chain's CDR3 is CSVLDLYGYTF. CDR3 bases: TGCAGCGTTCTAGACCTATATGGCTACACCTTC.

The genes are TRBV5-1 and TRBJ1-1; unclear D gene. V lost 3 bases and J lost 5, with 11 bases in between. CDR3 length equals 13 residues. In germline, CDR1 is SGHRS, CDR2 YFSETQ. The chain's CDR3 is CASSSDIGTEAFF. CDR3 in DNA: TGCGCCAGCAGCTCAGATATCGGGACTGAAGCTTTCTTT.

The gene calls are TRBV25-1 and TRBJ2-1; TRBD1 matches at 8 bases. V shed 4 bases, J shed 10 bases, and the junction held 3 bases outside the gene matches. Looked up from germline, CDR1 is MGHDK and CDR2 is SYGVNS. The CDR3 extends over 12 amino acids. In DNA, the CDR3 is TGTGCCAGCAGTGCAGGGGGCTGGGAGCAGTTCTTC. Protein sequence: CASSAGGWEQFF.

The chain is built from TRBV4-1 and TRBJ1-1; D is unclear. CDR1 and CDR2 from the germline V gene are MGHRA and YSYEKL. This CDR3 is built from 14 residues. Trimming pared 4 bases from V and 0 bases from J, leaving 9 bases between. CDR3 nucleotides: TGCGCCAGCAGCCTTTTCGGGGTGAACACTGAAGCTTTCTTT. Translating gives CASSLFGVNTEAFF.

The rearrangement uses TRBV18 and TRBJ2-5; maybe TRBD1 (6 bases). Germline lookup yields CDR1 KGHSH and CDR2 LQKENI. There are 13 residues in the CDR3. Trimming stripped 4 bases from V and 3 bases from J, with 9 bases between. CDR3 sequence: CASSRTAEETQYF. Here the CDR3 DNA reads TGTGCCAGCTCACGGACAGCCGAAGAGACCCAGTACTTC.

The V call is TRBV4-1, the J call TRBJ2-1; unclear D gene. Looked up from germline, CDR1 is MGHRA and CDR2 is YSYEKL. The length of the CDR3 is 13 residues. Trimming took off 8 bases at V and 7 bases at J, with 15 bases between the two ends. CDR3 sequence reads: CASSRFDGNEQFF. The DNA for the CDR3 is TGCGCCAGCTCGCGGTTCGACGGGAATGAGCAGTTCTTC.

This clone was seen once. As DNA, the CDR3 is TGTGCCAGCAGCAGGGACAGGGGTACTGAAGCTTTCTTT. Its translation is CASSRDRGTEAFF. V and J are TRBV14 and TRBJ1-1; TRBD1 matches at 10 bases. CDR1 is SGHDN, CDR2 FVKESK, per germline. V dropped 5 bases and J dropped 5; count of bases not matched to a gene: 2. The CDR3 extends over 13 amino acids.

The V call is TRBV18, the J call TRBJ1-1; D gene uncertain. Germline assignment: CDR1 KGHSH and CDR2 LQKENI. Between the trimmed V and J ends, which lost 8 bases and 3 bases, there was a span of 10 bases. CDR3 length: 12 residues. CDR3 nucleotides: TGTGCCAGCGATCACTCGGACACTGAAGCTTTCTTT. Its translation: CASDHSDTEAFF.

The genes are TRBV7-2 and TRBJ2-5; D ambiguous. V dropped 2 bases and J dropped 2 bases, with 9 bases sitting between them. The CDR3 loop spans 14 amino acids. The V gene's germline CDR1 is SGHTA and CDR2 FQGNSA. The CDR3 DNA sequence: TGTGCCAGCAGCTTATGGGCCCAACAAGAGACCCAGTACTTC. This codes for CASSLWAQQETQYF.

This rearrangement joins TRBV5-1 to TRBJ1-2; TRBD1 aligns across 8 bases. Trimming at V came to 5 bases and at J to 7 bases, leaving 10 bases not matched to a gene. CDR3 length: 14 amino acids. The germline V gene encodes CDR1 SGHRS and CDR2 YFSETQ. The CDR3 region has the DNA TGCGCCAGCAGAGTGACAGGGGCTGACGGTGGCTACACCTTC. It translates to CASRVTGADGGYTF.

The chain couples TRBV5-1 to TRBJ1-4; TRBD1 agrees at 7 bases. V was clipped by 2 bases and J by 3 bases; unmatched bases: 1. The CDR3 is 14 amino acids. CDR1 and CDR2 from the germline V gene are SGHRS and YFSETQ. CDR3 nucleotide sequence: TGCGCCAGCAGCTTACAGGGGCCTAATGAAAAACTGTTTTTT. Encoded protein: CASSLQGPNEKLFF.

The DNA of the CDR3 is TGCGCCAGCAGTTGGGACAGGGGTGATTCACCCCTCCACTTT. It codes for CASSWDRGDSPLHF. The chain has TRBV5-1 and TRBJ1-6; 10 bases match TRBD1. This CDR3 comprises 14 residues. Germline V lookup: CDR1 SGHRS, CDR2 YFSETQ. The junction had 4 bases not matched to a gene; V was cut back by 5 bases and J by 8 bases.